Listed below are T cell receptor beta chains from one sample, sequenced in a study of cytomegalovirus exposure and HLA in healthy donors. The method was immunoSEQ multiplex PCR; TCRdb's version includes in-frame clones alone and lacks a portion of them. The repertoire holds around 75,000 clones, 70% to 90% seen once, with 3% in the top ten. Sequencing used PBMCs. The receptors derive from a man between 25 and 39 years old in good health and CMV-seronegative. CDR3s include the opening cysteine and the closing phenylalanine or tryptophan. A D gene is named only where the DNA matches it firmly.

j_gene	v_gene	d_gene	CDR3aa
TRBJ2-5	TRBV28	TRBD1	CASSSGQDPETQYF
TRBJ2-6	TRBV5-1	.	CASSLVASGANVLTF
TRBJ1-1	TRBV2	.	CASSYRVGTEAFF
TRBJ2-3	TRBV6-5	.	CASSYVAGRSDTQYF
TRBJ1-1	TRBV2	.	CASSDLGLNTEAFF
TRBJ2-5	TRBV7-3	.	CASSLSGQETQYF
TRBJ1-2	TRBV4-3	.	CASSQDGGAYGYTF
TRBJ2-5	TRBV2	.	CASSEMTEGTQYF
TRBJ1-1	TRBV15	TRBD1	CATSRATGSVTEAFF
TRBJ2-5	TRBV5-6	TRBD1	CASTVLRDRAGFLETQYF
TRBJ2-1	TRBV5-1	.	CASSSRTNNYNEQFF
TRBJ1-2	TRBV6-6	.	CASGTQGGYRDYGYTF
TRBJ1-1	TRBV28	.	CASSFLGEGEAFF
TRBJ1-2	TRBV6-5	.	CASSYSMGANGYTF
TRBJ2-5	TRBV27	TRBD2	CASSLGAGGLATQYF
TRBJ1-5	TRBV7-8	TRBD1	CASSLSPRGQVGQPQHF
TRBJ1-2	TRBV2	.	CASSQTGSQGYTF
TRBJ1-2	TRBV28	.	CASSQGTTNYGYTF
TRBJ2-3	TRBV6-5	TRBD2	CASSQLAGGPDTQYF
TRBJ1-4	TRBV27	TRBD1	CASSSPRSGGTNEKLFF
TRBJ2-3	TRBV6-4	TRBD2	CASSPGLAGATDTQYF
TRBJ1-5	TRBV1	.	CTSSQDRGGFNQPQHF
TRBJ2-5	TRBV7-9	.	CASSLGSGTSETQYF
TRBJ2-7	TRBV2	.	CATSFPQGLGSYEQYF
TRBJ2-1	TRBV9	TRBD2	CASSPRWSGLAGDNEQFF
TRBJ1-2	TRBV28	.	CASAKTDYGYTF
TRBJ1-3	TRBV13	.	CASRDITGSFGNTIYF
TRBJ2-1	TRBV7-6	TRBD2	CASSIWTSGGEQFF
TRBJ2-3	TRBV11-2	TRBD2	CASSLFVSGGDTQYF
TRBJ2-3	TRBV30	TRBD2	CAWSGGTSTNPTTSTDTQYF
TRBJ2-1	TRBV5-1	.	CASSLGGGYNEQFF
TRBJ2-7	TRBV6-5	.	CASSSLELGRLQYF
TRBJ1-3	TRBV6-1	.	CASSVGGGGWVYGNTIYF
TRBJ1-2	TRBV10-3	TRBD1	CAISPPGQGIVDGYTF
TRBJ1-5	TRBV7-2	TRBD1	CASSPGQVISNQPQHF
TRBJ2-7	TRBV9	TRBD1	CASSGGQGPAYEQYF
TRBJ2-6	TRBV7-9	TRBD1	CASSPGTAGANVLTF
TRBJ2-1	TRBV19	TRBD2	CASKTSGTSGGQEQFF
TRBJ2-5	TRBV5-1	.	CASSLGQRETQYF
TRBJ2-5	TRBV5-1	.	CASSWRGGAETQYF
TRBJ1-1	TRBV29-1	TRBD1	CSVFAGTVSTEAFF
TRBJ2-1	TRBV9	TRBD2	CASSVVRTSGRHEQFF
TRBJ1-1	TRBV5-6	.	CASSPMTKTFNFEAFF
TRBJ2-1	TRBV7-3	.	CASSLGGLGYNEQFF
TRBJ2-7	TRBV5-1	.	CASSYDRGTAYEQYF
TRBJ1-2	TRBV5-8	TRBD1	CASSNLGQAYGYTF
TRBJ2-2	TRBV11-1	TRBD1	CASSPRSGGTGELFF
TRBJ2-1	TRBV27	TRBD2	CASSLSGSLYNEQFF